This T cell receptor beta chain was retrieved from a study of T cell responses to AZD1222 COVID-19 vaccine. Background on the study: Pooled samples include second doses given at about 4 or 12 weeks. Findings and caveats of the study: The repertoires were collected only after the peak T cell response. Among AZD1222 vaccinees, only 5 to 7 were seropositive at baseline.

In germline, CDR1 is SGHNT, CDR2 YYREEE (reference sequence). The CDR3 spans 14 residues. V lost 2 bases, J lost 4 bases, and 5 bases stayed unmatched. Using immunoSEQ multiplex PCR, the repertoire was profiled, and TCRdb retains in-frame clones only, with some absent. This sample carries about 97,000 clones, roughly 84% of them seen once, and the ten largest clones take roughly 1.4%. A note on this clone: The antigen remains unidentified.

V gene TRBV5-4 combines with J gene TRBJ1-2; 7 bases are shared with TRBD1. The TCR originated in an adult in good health. The sequencing used peripheral blood, collected on day 0 of AZD1222 vaccination. Here the CDR3 reads CASSLSRDSYGYTF. Here the CDR3 DNA reads TGTGCCAGCAGCTTATCCCGGGACAGCTATGGCTACACCTTC.